The clone carrying this TCR beta chain was found many times. The data originate from a study of T-cell reconstitution after alpha-beta-depleted transplantation in children. TCRbeta library preparation incorporated unique molecular identifiers. TCRdb fed the PCR reads into MiXCR, producing one record per CDR3 protein. Found here are around 92,000 distinct CDR3 sequences, 9.5% to 15% of them singletons; the top ten hold approximately 15%. Germline V CDR1 and CDR2: SGHRS, YFSETQ. Trimming shortened V by 0 bases and J by 3 bases, and 30 bases separated the two germline ends. The CDR3 contains 21 residues.

This TCR came from a human donor who donated a stem cell graft to a child with inherited bone marrow failure. V gene TRBV5-1 combines with J gene TRBJ1-1; D unresolved. This material consisted of PBMCs from the stem cell graft donor, taken from the stem cell graft. This CDR3 reads CASSLAGGRGTGRALDTEAFF. The DNA for the CDR3 is TGCGCCAGCAGCTTGGCCGGAGGTAGAGGAACGGGTAGGGCGTTGGACACTGAAGCTTTCTTT.